The subject of this entry is one T cell receptor (beta chain). The record originates from a study of cytomegalovirus exposure and HLA in healthy donors. The CDR3 extends over 16 amino acids. The junction had 6 bases not matched to a gene; V was cut back by 2 bases and J by 1 base. Germline V gives CDR1 SGHKS, CDR2 YYEKEE (reference sequence). With 60 Vbeta and 13 Jbeta primers, the PCR was carried out. Assay: immunoSEQ multiplex PCR; the TCRdb copy retains only in-frame clones and omits some. The table lists more than 200,000 clones, nearly 80% of them singletons, with around 2% in the top ten. This chain connects TRBV5-5 to TRBJ2-7; 10 bases are a match to TRBD2. The sample taken for sequencing was PBMCs. This receptor was taken from a man aged 18-30 years in good health and CMV-seronegative. The CDR3 nucleotides are TGTGCCAGCAGCTTATCTAGCGGGAGTATGTCCTACGAGCAGTACTTC. Translating it yields CASSLSSGSMSYEQYF.